Following are 28 T cell receptor beta chains from one sample sequenced in a study of memory CD4+ T cells and cytomegalovirus serostatus (dated by TCRdb to 2018 to 2020). The protocol used for the library was the immunoSEQ multiplex PCR assay. TCRdb took over this immuneACCESS table, retaining in-frame rearrangements with V and J assigned. Such tables are incomplete; in checked studies, under half of the missing clones stem from an unresolved V gene, and the remainder is unexplained. The sample table contains approximately 47,000 clones; only one count was recorded for 75% to 85% of them. The top ten clones comprise approximately 0.85% of the sample. Single viable CD3+CD4+CD8-CD45RO+ cells were sorted as memory CD4+ T cells on a FACSAria II. The material sequenced was memory CD4+ T cells from blood. The receptors derive from an adult in good health and CMV-seronegative.

The chain uses TRBV12-5 and TRBJ1-5, with unresolved D. The CDR3 is made up of 15 amino acids. V lost 5 bases and J 0 bases, leaving 11 bases between the germline ends. The germline V gene has CDR1 LGHNT and CDR2 FRNRAP. The CDR3 protein is CASGPRPYSNQPQHF. The CDR3 DNA follows: TGTGCTAGTGGTCCCCGACCGTATAGCAATCAGCCCCAGCATTTT.

The chain joins TRBV6-1 to TRBJ2-7; D is unresolved. CDR1 is MNHNS and CDR2 is SASEGT in the germline V gene. The CDR3 is made up of 12 amino acids. Between the trimmed V and J ends, which lost 8 bases and 3 bases, there was a span of 11 bases. The CDR3 sequence is CASGPWGYEQYF. The CDR3, as DNA: TGTGCCAGCGGACCCTGGGGCTACGAGCAGTACTTC.

J is TRBJ1-6 and V is TRBV21-1. TRBV21-1 is flagged as a pseudogene. The CDR3 has 13 amino acids. The CDR3 region is CAISGPYDSPLHF. CDR3 coding DNA: TGTGCCATCTCGGGGCCTTACGATTCACCCCTCCACTTT.

This rearrangement joins TRBV15 to TRBJ2-1; D not resolved. The germline V and J ends were trimmed by 0 bases and 6 bases, with 12 bases remaining between them. The CDR3 contains 15 residues. Germline V gives CDR1 LNHNV, CDR2 YYDKDF (reference sequence). CDR3 nucleotides: TGTGCCACCAGCAGAGACCAAATTCGGAGCAATGAGCAGTTCTTC. This sequence encodes CATSRDQIRSNEQFF.

The genes are TRBV4-3 and TRBJ1-6; D gene unclear. The CDR3 runs 13 residues. Per the germline V gene, CDR1 is LGHNA and CDR2 is YSLEER. The germline V and J ends were trimmed by 0 bases and 9 bases, with 6 bases remaining between them. CDR3 loop: CASSQEVASPLHF. CDR3 bases: TGCGCCAGCAGCCAAGAGGTGGCTTCACCCCTCCACTTT.

The chain joins TRBV30 to TRBJ2-3; D is unclear. There are 15 residues in the CDR3. Germline CDR1 and CDR2: GTSNPN and SVGIG (reference sequence). With 1 base removed from V and 0 bases from J, the gap between germline ends came to 11 bases. This CDR3 reads CAWSGLLSSTDTQYF. The CDR3 nucleotides are TGTGCCTGGAGTGGGCTACTCTCTAGCACAGATACGCAGTATTTT.

The chain carries TRBV30 and TRBJ1-1, with 8 bases aligning to TRBD1. Unmatched junction bases numbered 17, after V lost 8 bases and J lost 6 bases. Germline lookup yields CDR1 GTSNPN and CDR2 SVGIG (reference sequence). The CDR3 is 15 residues long. The CDR3 bases are TGTGCCCGAAAAAATCCGACAGGGGCTCGGGCTGAAGCTTTCTTT. It is translated as CARKNPTGARAEAFF.

This clone was seen a handful of times. The rearrangement joins TRBV5-5 to TRBJ2-3; 8 nucleotides align to TRBD1. After removal of 3 bases from V and 1 base from J, the junction contained 13 bases not matched to a gene. The CDR3 is made up of 18 amino acids. Germline CDR1 SGHKS, CDR2 YYEKEE (reference sequence). The CDR3 region has the DNA TGTGCCAGCAGCTCCCTAATTAGGACAGGGTTCCGCACAGATACGCAGTATTTT. It encodes CASSSLIRTGFRTDTQYF.

The rearrangement joins TRBV5-1 to TRBJ2-5, with D perhaps being TRBD1 or TRBD2 (6 bases each). From germline, CDR1 is SGHRS and CDR2 YFSETQ. Trimming cost V 6 bases and J 4 bases, with 16 bases left between them. This CDR3 is built from 14 residues. CDR3 DNA sequence: TGCGCCAGCACGGGGAAGGGGGGCTCAGAGACCCAGTACTTC. This translates into CASTGKGGSETQYF.

The sample holds a few counts of this clone. The CDR3 loop is CASSLGRDRGYEQYF. DNA of the CDR3: TGTGCCAGCAGCTTAGGTAGGGACAGGGGTTACGAGCAGTACTTC. This chain links TRBV13 with TRBJ2-7; 10 nucleotides align to TRBD1. Germline assignment: CDR1 PRHDT and CDR2 FYEKMQ (reference sequence). This CDR3 has 15 amino acids. With 0 bases clipped from V and 4 bases from J, the junction kept 3 bases outside the gene matches.

The V call is TRBV7-9, the J call TRBJ1-1, with D perhaps matching TRBD1 (5 bases). V was clipped by 7 bases and J by 0 bases, with 15 bases between them. Germline CDR1 reads SEHNR; CDR2 reads FQNEAQ (reference sequence). The CDR3 contains 15 residues. CDR3 nucleotides: TGTGCCAGCACCCTAACGACAGCCATGAACACTGAAGCTTTCTTT. This sequence encodes CASTLTTAMNTEAFF. Filled out from reference TRBV7-9 and TRBJ1-1, the complete variable domain reads DTGVSQNPRHKITKRGQNVTFRCDPISEHNRLYWYRQTLGQGPEFLTYFQNEAQLEKSRLLSDRFSAERPKGSFSTLEIQRTEQGDSAMYLCASTLTTAMNTEAFFGQGTRLTVV.

This chain connects TRBV5-4 to TRBJ2-5, with 10 bases lining up with TRBD2. Per the germline V gene, CDR1 is SGHNT and CDR2 is YYREEE (reference sequence). Trimming removed 7 bases from V and 1 base from J; junction bases left unmatched: 10. This CDR3 region has 16 residues. CDR3 nucleotides: TGTGCCAGCGGGACAAGAGCGGGGGGGTTCCAAGAGACCCAGTACTTC. Translating it yields CASGTRAGGFQETQYF.

This clone was counted between two and nine times. The chain joins TRBV6-4 to TRBJ1-1, with D perhaps matching TRBD1 (5 bases). V was pared by 4 bases and J by 3 bases, with 9 bases between. The CDR3 has 13 amino acids. Germline CDR1 reads MRHNA; CDR2 reads SNTAGT. The chain's CDR3 is CASSAQEYTEAFF. The DNA for the CDR3 is TGTGCCAGCAGTGCACAGGAATACACTGAAGCTTTCTTT.

The chain uses TRBV27 and TRBJ2-5; TRBD1 matches at 10 bases. J gave up 5 bases and V 0 bases, and 6 bases lay outside the gene matches. Germline-derived CDR1 and CDR2 are MNHEY and SMNVEV (reference sequence). The CDR3 is made up of 16 amino acids. CDR3: CASSLSGDRGRETQYF. CDR3 bases: TGTGCCAGCAGTTTATCGGGGGACAGGGGTAGGGAGACCCAGTACTTC.

The rearrangement links TRBV7-9 to TRBJ1-2; 7 nucleotides align to TRBD1. CDR3 size: 16 residues. Germline V CDR1 and CDR2: SEHNR, FQNEAQ (reference sequence). J gave up 2 bases and V 1 base, and 7 bases lay outside the gene matches. CDR3 sequence: CASSLGVDRPNYGYTF. The CDR3 DNA reads TGTGCCAGCAGCTTAGGGGTGGACAGGCCGAACTATGGCTACACCTTC.

The V gene is TRBV6-5, the J gene TRBJ1-6; no clear D. CDR1 is MNHEY and CDR2 is SVGAGI in the germline V gene. The CDR3 sequence is 13 residues long. Trimming removed 4 bases at V and 7 bases at J, with 8 bases between. The DNA for the CDR3 is TGTGCCAGCAGTTCTCGGCCAAATTCACCCCTCCACTTT. It codes for CASSSRPNSPLHF.

This chain links TRBV7-9 with TRBJ2-7, with D perhaps assigned TRBD1 or TRBD2 (5 bases each). Trimming took off 5 bases at V and 9 bases at J, with 17 bases between the two ends. This CDR3 is 13 amino acids long. Germline CDR1 and CDR2: SEHNR and FQNEAQ (reference sequence). This CDR3 is CASSTSGTKGQYF. CDR3 nucleotides: TGTGCCAGCAGCACTTCCGGGACCAAGGGGCAGTACTTC.

V usage is TRBV5-6 and J usage is TRBJ1-4, with D tentatively TRBD1 (6 bases). This CDR3 has 14 amino acids. Deletions cut 0 bases from V and 10 bases from J, with 13 bases between. The V gene's germline CDR1 is SGHDT and CDR2 YYEEEE. The CDR3 bases are TGTGCCAGCAGCTTGGGGGGGGCCAAAAGAAAACTGTTTTTT. This translates into CASSLGGAKRKLFF.

The rearrangement uses TRBV5-1 and TRBJ2-2; D is uncertain. This CDR3 has 13 residues. Germline values: CDR1 SGHRS, CDR2 YFSETQ. The V end lost 4 bases, the J end lost 7 bases, and 11 bases lay between the germline ends. This CDR3 is CASSANLGGELFF. CDR3 nucleotides: TGCGCCAGCAGCGCCAATCTAGGCGGGGAGCTGTTTTTT.

V usage is TRBV28 and J usage is TRBJ1-1, with 9 bases fitting TRBD1. Germline V gives CDR1 MDHEN, CDR2 SYDVKM. The CDR3 sequence is 14 residues long. V lost 6 bases to trimming and J lost 3 bases; unmatched junction nucleotides: 5. As DNA, the CDR3 is TGTGCCAGCAGAGAACAGGGGGCAGACACTGAAGCTTTCTTT. It is translated as CASREQGADTEAFF.

The chain carries TRBV18 and TRBJ1-1, with TRBD1 identical over 7 bases. Germline CDR1 and CDR2: KGHSH and LQKENI. Losses at the gene ends were 3 bases for V and 6 bases for J; bases not matched to a gene: 10. The CDR3 is made up of 15 amino acids. The CDR3 sequence is CASSPLGQLEAEAFF. The CDR3 region has the DNA TGTGCCAGCTCACCCCTGGGACAGCTTGAGGCTGAAGCTTTCTTT.

The chain combines TRBV5-1 with TRBJ2-5; 9 nucleotides match TRBD2. The V gene's germline CDR1 is SGHRS and CDR2 YFSETQ. Trimming took 4 bases from V and 7 from J; bases not matched to a gene: 14. This CDR3 region has 16 residues. Here the CDR3 DNA reads TGCGCCAGCAGCCGTGCTGAGCGGGGGGCCTCGGGGACCCAGTACTTC. Encoded protein: CASSRAERGASGTQYF.

The V call is TRBV7-3, the J call TRBJ2-1; no definite D call. Trimming removed 2 bases from V and 6 bases from J, with 11 bases in between. The length of the CDR3 is 14 residues. The germline V gene encodes CDR1 SGHTA and CDR2 FQGTGA. The DNA for the CDR3 is TGTGCCAGCAGCTTAGGTGAGCTCGGCAATGAGCAGTTCTTC. It is translated as CASSLGELGNEQFF.

A few counts support this clone. The V and J genes are TRBV14 and TRBJ1-5; the D is unclear. Germline CDR1 SGHDN, CDR2 FVKESK. The CDR3 extends over 14 amino acids. Deletions cut 4 bases from V and 0 bases from J, with 7 bases between. The CDR3 sequence is CASSPIDSNQPQHF. The CDR3 nucleotides read TGTGCCAGCAGCCCAATAGATAGCAATCAGCCCCAGCATTTT. Full variable domain (missing parts from reference TRBV14 and TRBJ1-5): EAGVTQFPSHSVIEKGQTVTLRCDPISGHDNLYWYRRVMGKEIKFLLHFVKESKQDESGMPNNRFLAERTGGTYSTLKVQPAELEDSGVYFCASSPIDSNQPQHFGDGTRLSIL.

The chain joins TRBV6-1 to TRBJ2-5; D call uncertain. Germline CDR1 is MNHNS and CDR2 is SASEGT. The CDR3 sequence is 13 residues long. Between the trimmed V and J ends, which lost 10 bases and 1 base, there was a span of 13 bases. Here the CDR3 reads CATRYSVQETQYF. CDR3 nucleotides: TGTGCCACTAGATACAGCGTCCAAGAGACCCAGTACTTC.

This clone was observed a single time. The gene calls are TRBV19 and TRBJ1-2; D is unresolved. The CDR3 runs to 15 residues. Trimming pared 7 bases from V and 7 bases from J, leaving 22 bases between. The germline gives CDR1 LNHDA, CDR2 SQIVND (reference sequence). CDR3 sequence reads: CASTSSTAIQRGYTF. The CDR3 region has the DNA TGTGCCAGTACCAGTTCGACGGCCATTCAGCGTGGCTACACCTTC.

This rearrangement joins TRBV19 to TRBJ1-5; the D gene is possibly TRBD1 (5 bases). This CDR3 is 14 amino acids long. The germline gives CDR1 LNHDA, CDR2 SQIVND (reference sequence). The V end lost 10 bases, the J end lost 0 bases, and 13 bases lay between the germline ends. The CDR3 here is CATRRGNSNQPQHF. The CDR3 nucleotides are TGTGCCACGAGGCGGGGGAATAGCAATCAGCCCCAGCATTTT.

The chain is built from TRBV5-4 and TRBJ1-1; 8 nucleotides align to TRBD1. Germline CDR1 is SGHNT and CDR2 is YYREEE (reference sequence). The V and J ends lost 0 bases and 11 bases, in that order; junction bases with no gene match: 12. This CDR3 contains 15 residues. The CDR3 sequence is CASSLGADRVKSAFF. In DNA, the CDR3 is TGTGCCAGCAGCTTGGGCGCGGACAGGGTGAAGTCGGCTTTCTTT.